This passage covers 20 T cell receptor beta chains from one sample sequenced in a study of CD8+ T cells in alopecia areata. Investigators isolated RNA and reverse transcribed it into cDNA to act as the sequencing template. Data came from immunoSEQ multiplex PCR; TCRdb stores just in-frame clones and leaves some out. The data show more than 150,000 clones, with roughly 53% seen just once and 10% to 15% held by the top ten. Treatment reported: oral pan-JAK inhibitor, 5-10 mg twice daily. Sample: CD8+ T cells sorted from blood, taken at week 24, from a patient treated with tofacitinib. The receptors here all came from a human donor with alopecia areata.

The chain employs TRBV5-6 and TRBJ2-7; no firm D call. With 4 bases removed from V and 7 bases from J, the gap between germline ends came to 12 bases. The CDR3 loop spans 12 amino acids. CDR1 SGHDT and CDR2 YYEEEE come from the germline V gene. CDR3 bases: TGTGCCAGCAGCCAATCGGGCGGAGAGCAGTACTTC. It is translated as CASSQSGGEQYF.

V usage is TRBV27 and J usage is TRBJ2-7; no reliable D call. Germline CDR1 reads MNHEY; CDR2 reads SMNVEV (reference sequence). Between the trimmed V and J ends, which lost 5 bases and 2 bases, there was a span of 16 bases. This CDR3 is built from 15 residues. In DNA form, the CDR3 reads TGTGCCAGCAGTCCTGTGGGCCCCCGGCCCTACGAGCAGTACTTC. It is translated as CASSPVGPRPYEQYF.

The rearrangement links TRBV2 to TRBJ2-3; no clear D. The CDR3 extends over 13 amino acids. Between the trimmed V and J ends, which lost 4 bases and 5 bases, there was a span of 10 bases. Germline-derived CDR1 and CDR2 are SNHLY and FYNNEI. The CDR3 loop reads CASSALYRDTQYF. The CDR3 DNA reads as TGTGCCAGCAGTGCTCTCTATCGAGATACGCAGTATTTT.

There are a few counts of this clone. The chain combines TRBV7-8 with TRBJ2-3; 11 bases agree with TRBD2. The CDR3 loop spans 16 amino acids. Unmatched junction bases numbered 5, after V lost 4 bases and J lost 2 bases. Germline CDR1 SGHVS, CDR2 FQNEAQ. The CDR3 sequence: CASSSELAGVTDTQYF. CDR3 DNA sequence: TGTGCCAGCAGCTCGGAACTAGCGGGAGTCACAGATACGCAGTATTTT.

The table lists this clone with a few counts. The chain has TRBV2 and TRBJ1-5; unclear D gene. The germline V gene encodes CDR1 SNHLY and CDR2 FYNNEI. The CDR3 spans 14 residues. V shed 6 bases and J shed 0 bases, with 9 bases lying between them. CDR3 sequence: CASRPDNSNQPQHF. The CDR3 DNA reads TGTGCCAGCAGGCCAGATAATAGCAATCAGCCCCAGCATTTT. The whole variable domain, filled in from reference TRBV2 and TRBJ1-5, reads EPEVTQTPSHQVTQMGQEVILRCVPISNHLYFYWYRQILGQKVEFLVSFYNNEISEKSEIFDDQFSVERPDGSNFTLKIRSTKLEDSAMYFCASRPDNSNQPQHFGDGTRLSIL.

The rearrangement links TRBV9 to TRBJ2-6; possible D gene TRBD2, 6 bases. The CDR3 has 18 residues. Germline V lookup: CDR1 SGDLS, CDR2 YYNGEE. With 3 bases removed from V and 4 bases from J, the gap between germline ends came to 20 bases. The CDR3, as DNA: TGTGCCAGCAGCGCCCCCCGACTAGAAGGTACCGGGGCCAACGTCCTGACTTTC. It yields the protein CASSAPRLEGTGANVLTF.

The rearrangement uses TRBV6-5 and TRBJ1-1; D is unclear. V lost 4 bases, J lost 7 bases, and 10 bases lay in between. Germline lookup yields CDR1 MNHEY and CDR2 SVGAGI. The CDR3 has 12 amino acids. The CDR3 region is CASSSNRYEAFF. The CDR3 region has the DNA TGTGCCAGCAGTTCCAACAGATATGAAGCTTTCTTT.

The CDR3 DNA follows: TGCAGCGTCGATACAGGGAGCTACGAGCAGTACTTC. Translated: CSVDTGSYEQYF. The chain couples TRBV29-1 to TRBJ2-5; perhaps TRBD1 as D (6 bases). The closer fit of TRBJ2-7 to the DNA end suggests the J call may be wrong. The CDR3 is 12 amino acids. Germline-derived CDR1 and CDR2 are SQVTM and ANQGSEA.

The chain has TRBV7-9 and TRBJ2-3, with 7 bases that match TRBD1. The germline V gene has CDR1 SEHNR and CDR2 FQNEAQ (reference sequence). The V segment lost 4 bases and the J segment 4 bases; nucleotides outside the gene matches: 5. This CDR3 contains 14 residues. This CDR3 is CASSSRQGPDTQYF. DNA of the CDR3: TGTGCCAGCAGCTCGCGACAGGGCCCAGATACGCAGTATTTT.

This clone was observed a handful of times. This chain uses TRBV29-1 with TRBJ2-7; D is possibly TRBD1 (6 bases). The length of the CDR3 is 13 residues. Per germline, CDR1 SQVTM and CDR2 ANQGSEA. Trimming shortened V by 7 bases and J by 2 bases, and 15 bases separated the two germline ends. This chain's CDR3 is CSATGLIAYEQYF. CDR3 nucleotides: TGCAGCGCTACAGGGCTAATTGCCTACGAGCAGTACTTC.

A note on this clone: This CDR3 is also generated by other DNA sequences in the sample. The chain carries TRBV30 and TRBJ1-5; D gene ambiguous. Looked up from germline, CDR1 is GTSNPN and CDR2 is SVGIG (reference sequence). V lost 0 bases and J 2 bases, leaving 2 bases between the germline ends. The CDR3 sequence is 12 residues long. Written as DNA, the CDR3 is TGTGCCTGGAGTGTTGGCAATCAGCCCCAGCATTTT. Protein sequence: CAWSVGNQPQHF.

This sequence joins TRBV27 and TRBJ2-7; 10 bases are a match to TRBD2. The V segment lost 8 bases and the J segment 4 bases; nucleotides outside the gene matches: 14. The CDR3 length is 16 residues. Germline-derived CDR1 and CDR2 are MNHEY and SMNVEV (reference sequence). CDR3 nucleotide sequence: TGTGCCAGCCTGAAAATAGTTGCTAGCGGGGGATACGAGCAGTACTTC. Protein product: CASLKIVASGGYEQYF.

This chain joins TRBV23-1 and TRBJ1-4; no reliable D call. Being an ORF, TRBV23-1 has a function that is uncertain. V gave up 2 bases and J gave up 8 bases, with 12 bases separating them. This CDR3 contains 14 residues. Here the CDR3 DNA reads TGCGCCAGCAGTCAAGGGCCACCTCGGGAAAAACTGTTTTTT. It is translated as CASSQGPPREKLFF.

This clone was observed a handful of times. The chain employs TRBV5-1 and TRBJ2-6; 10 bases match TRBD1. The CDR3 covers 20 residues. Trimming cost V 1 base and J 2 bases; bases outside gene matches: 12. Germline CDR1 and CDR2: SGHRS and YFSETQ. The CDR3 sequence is CASSLLDRGGNLAGANVLTF. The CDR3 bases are TGCGCCAGCAGCTTGCTGGACAGGGGGGGAAACTTGGCTGGGGCCAACGTCCTGACTTTC.

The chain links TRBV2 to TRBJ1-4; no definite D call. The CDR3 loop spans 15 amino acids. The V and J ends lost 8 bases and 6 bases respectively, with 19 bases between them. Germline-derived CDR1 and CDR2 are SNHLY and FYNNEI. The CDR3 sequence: CASGLYPRRDEKLFF. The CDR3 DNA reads TGTGCCAGCGGCCTCTACCCAAGGCGGGATGAAAAACTGTTTTTT.

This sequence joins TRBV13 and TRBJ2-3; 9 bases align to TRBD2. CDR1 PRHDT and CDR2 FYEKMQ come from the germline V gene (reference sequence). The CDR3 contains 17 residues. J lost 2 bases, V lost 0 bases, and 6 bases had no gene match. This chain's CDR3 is CASSLGRAGGTTDTQYF. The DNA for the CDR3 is TGTGCCAGCAGCTTAGGTCGAGCGGGGGGAACCACAGATACGCAGTATTTT.

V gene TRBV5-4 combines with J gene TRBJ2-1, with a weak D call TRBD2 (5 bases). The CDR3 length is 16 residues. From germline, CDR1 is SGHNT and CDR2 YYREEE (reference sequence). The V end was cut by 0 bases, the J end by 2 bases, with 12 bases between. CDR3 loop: CASSLAGLGAYNEQFF. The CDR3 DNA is TGTGCCAGCAGCTTGGCTGGACTCGGGGCCTACAATGAGCAGTTCTTC.

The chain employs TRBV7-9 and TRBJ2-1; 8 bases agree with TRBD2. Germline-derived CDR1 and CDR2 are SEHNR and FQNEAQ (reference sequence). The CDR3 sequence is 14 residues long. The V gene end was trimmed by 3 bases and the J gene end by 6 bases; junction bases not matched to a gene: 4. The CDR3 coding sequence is TGTGCCAGCAGCTTGGCGGGACTAGGCAATGAGCAGTTCTTC. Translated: CASSLAGLGNEQFF.

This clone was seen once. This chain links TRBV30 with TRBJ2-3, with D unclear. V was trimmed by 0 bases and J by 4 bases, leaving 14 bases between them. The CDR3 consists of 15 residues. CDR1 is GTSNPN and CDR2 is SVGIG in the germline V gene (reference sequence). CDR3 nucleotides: TGTGCCTGGAGTGTACGTAGGAGTGGATCAGATACGCAGTATTTT. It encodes CAWSVRRSGSDTQYF.

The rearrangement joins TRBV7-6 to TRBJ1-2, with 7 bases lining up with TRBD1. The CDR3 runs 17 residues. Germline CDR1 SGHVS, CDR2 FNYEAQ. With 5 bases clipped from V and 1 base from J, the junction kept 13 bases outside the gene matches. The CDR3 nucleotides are TGTGCCAGCAGCCCAGGGGACAGAACAGCCTTTAACTATGGCTACACCTTC. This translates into CASSPGDRTAFNYGYTF.